The rows below give T cell receptor beta chains drawn from one sample of a study of response to subunit inactivated influenza vaccine. From the RT-PCR reads, TCRdb called clonotypes with MiXCR, one entry per CDR3 protein. The repertoire holds approximately 250,000 distinct CDR3 sequences, with 12% as singletons. The sequenced sample was non-naive T cells sorted from PBMCs, obtained around two weeks before vaccination. The receptor set was obtained from a man aged 50-60 years who received an inactivated influenza vaccine. The CDR3 runs from the conserved cysteine through the conserved F or W. The order of the fields is V gene, clone size, J gene, D gene, CDR3 protein, CDR3 DNA. A D gene is named only where the DNA matches it firmly. Only some rows state a clone size, as once, few, many or a class for expanded clones.

v_gene: TRBV27; abundance: many; j_gene: TRBJ2-1; d_gene: TRBD2; CDR3aa: CASSGLAGNHSYNEQFF; CDR3nt: TGTGCCAGCAGCGGACTAGCGGGAAATCACTCCTACAATGAGCAGTTCTTC
v_gene: TRBV14; abundance: NA; j_gene: TRBJ1-2; d_gene: NA; CDR3aa: CASSQDGRGYTF; CDR3nt: TGTGCCAGCAGCCAAGACGGACGAGGCTACACCTTC
v_gene: TRBV20-1; abundance: NA; j_gene: TRBJ2-4; d_gene: TRBD2; CDR3aa: CSAGGDVLSQYF; CDR3nt: TGCAGTGCTGGGGGGGACGTCTTATCTCAGTACTTC
v_gene: TRBV25-1; abundance: NA; j_gene: TRBJ2-3; d_gene: TRBD1; CDR3aa: CASRGTGETYTQYF; CDR3nt: TGTGCCAGCAGGGGGACAGGGGAAACCTATACGCAGTATTTT
v_gene: TRBV4-3; abundance: NA; j_gene: TRBJ2-7; d_gene: TRBD2; CDR3aa: CASSQEASGSIPYEQYF; CDR3nt: TGCGCCAGCAGCCAAGAGGCTAGCGGGAGTATCCCCTACGAGCAGTACTTC
v_gene: TRBV29-1; abundance: many; j_gene: TRBJ2-5; d_gene: TRBD1; CDR3aa: CSVVPNRGTGGRETQYF; CDR3nt: TGCAGCGTTGTTCCTAATCGAGGGACAGGGGGCAGGGAGACCCAGTACTTC
v_gene: TRBV12-3/TRBV12-4; abundance: few; j_gene: TRBJ2-7; d_gene: TRBD1; CDR3aa: CASSLAPGQGLSSYEQYF; CDR3nt: TGTGCCAGCAGTTTAGCGCCGGGACAGGGCCTTAGCTCCTACGAGCAGTACTTC
v_gene: TRBV29-1; abundance: few; j_gene: TRBJ2-1; d_gene: TRBD1; CDR3aa: CSVEGAGQGINEQFF; CDR3nt: TGCAGCGTTGAAGGAGCGGGACAGGGGATCAATGAGCAGTTCTTC
v_gene: TRBV28; abundance: NA; j_gene: TRBJ1-5; d_gene: NA; CDR3aa: CASSSYQPQHF; CDR3nt: TGTGCCAGCAGTTCCTATCAGCCCCAGCATTTT
v_gene: TRBV6-6; abundance: few; j_gene: TRBJ1-1; d_gene: NA; CDR3aa: CASSYSEGNEAFF; CDR3nt: TGTGCCAGCAGTTACTCGGAGGGGAATGAAGCTTTCTTT